This T cell receptor (beta chain) was captured in a study of shared clonotypes between healthy human individuals. Every subset had its genomic DNA shared out evenly among several immunoSEQ plates. Method: immunoSEQ multiplex PCR; TCRdb's copy keeps in-frame clones and lacks some. The repertoire holds approximately 500,000 clones, with 70% to 80% as singletons. CDR1 is MNHEY, CDR2 SMNVEV, per germline (reference sequence). This CDR3 is 15 amino acids long. The specimen was PBMCs. The clonotype comes from a woman in her thirties or forties in good health. Some clones in this sample may be carry-over from other donors' samples. V is TRBV27 and J is TRBJ2-5; 7 nucleotides align to TRBD2. The end of the DNA is better explained by TRBJ2-7, so the J call may be wrong. The CDR3 protein is CASSPSGTKSYEQYF. The CDR3 coding sequence is TGTGCCAGCAGTCCGTCCGGGACTAAGAGCTACGAGCAGTACTTC.